A selection of T cell receptor beta chains follows, all from one sample in a study of T cells after somatic rescue of genetic block. Some clones are missing from TCRdb's copy, which holds only in-frame ones; the method was immunoSEQ multiplex PCR. Of 45,000 to 55,000 clones detected, approximately 96% appear once; the ten largest clones hold approximately 0.077%. The sample comprised peripheral blood mononuclear cells (PBMCs). The source is a child in the first two years of life. Both conserved end residues are part of each CDR3. The D gene is left open where the match is weak. The size entry is marked missing in some rows and otherwise reads once, few, many or a size class.

NA,TRBD2,TRBJ2-7,TRBV6-5,15,CASSPLAGETYEQYF,TGTGCCAGCAGCCCACTAGCGGGAGAAACCTACGAGCAGTACTTC
NA,NA,TRBJ1-1,TRBV7-2,13,CASSLLPGAEAFF,TGTGCCAGCAGCTTATTACCGGGGGCTGAAGCTTTCTTT
NA,NA,TRBJ2-3,TRBV7-9,12,CASSLGGSWQYF,TGTGCCAGCAGCTTAGGGGGCAGTTGGCAGTATTTT
NA,TRBD2,TRBJ2-1,TRBV18,16,CASSPHQGGSYNEQFF,TGTGCCAGCTCACCACACCAAGGCGGGAGCTACAATGAGCAGTTCTTC
NA,TRBD1,TRBJ2-1,TRBV6-5,15,CASSYGQGARNEQFF,TGTGCCAGCAGTTACGGACAGGGGGCGAGGAATGAGCAGTTCTTC
NA,NA,TRBJ1-1,TRBV5-1,14,CASSLGGANTEAFF,TGCGCCAGCAGCTTGGGAGGGGCGAACACTGAAGCTTTCTTT
NA,TRBD1,TRBJ1-2,TRBV6-1,16,CASSEVVTGANYGYTF,TGTGCCAGCAGTGAAGTGGTAACAGGGGCTAACTATGGCTACACCTTC
NA,TRBD1,TRBJ1-2,TRBV28,14,CASSLRTGTYGYTF,TGTGCCAGCAGTTTAAGGACAGGGACCTATGGCTACACCTTC
NA,NA,TRBJ2-1,TRBV20-1,11,CSASTPPEQFF,TGCAGTGCTAGTACTCCCCCTGAGCAGTTCTTC
once,TRBD1,TRBJ1-4,TRBV6-1,13,CASMRGPNEKLFF,TGTGCCAGCATGAGGGGGCCTAATGAAAAACTGTTTTTT
NA,TRBD1,TRBJ1-2,TRBV6-1,14,CASTTTGGRYGYTF,TGTGCCAGCACTACAACAGGGGGGCGGTATGGCTACACCTTC
NA,TRBD1,TRBJ2-6,TRBV5-1,16,CASSWTGFFGANVLTF,TGCGCCAGCAGCTGGACAGGTTTTTTTGGGGCCAACGTCCTGACTTTC
NA,NA,TRBJ2-7,TRBV6-6,10,CASSDYEQYF,TGTGCCAGCAGTGACTACGAGCAGTACTTC
NA,NA,TRBJ2-7,TRBV19,14,CASSAAGTSYEQYF,TGTGCCAGTAGTGCGGCCGGGACCTCCTACGAGCAGTACTTC
NA,NA,TRBJ2-4,TRBV11-2,14,CASSRAVAKNIQYF,TGTGCCAGCAGCAGAGCTGTGGCCAAAAACATTCAGTACTTC
NA,TRBD2,TRBJ2-7,TRBV5-6,14,CASSSSGRAYEQYF,TGTGCCAGCAGCTCTAGCGGGAGGGCCTACGAGCAGTACTTC
NA,NA,TRBJ2-7,TRBV6-1,14,CASSEAYRSYEQYF,TGTGCCAGCAGTGAAGCTTACAGAAGCTACGAGCAGTACTTC
NA,TRBD2,TRBJ2-7,TRBV19,13,CASSDLGATSAVF,TGTGCCAGTAGTGATTTGGGGGCGACTAGCGCGGTATTC
NA,NA,TRBJ2-1,TRBV10-3,11,CAISEVNEQFF,TGTGCCATCAGCGAGGTCAATGAGCAGTTCTTC
NA,NA,TRBJ2-7,TRBV4-1,15,CASSQTDLEGSEQYF,TGCGCCAGCAGCCAAACGGACCTAGAGGGGAGCGAGCAGTACTTC
NA,NA,TRBJ1-4,TRBV11-2,16,CASSSARTSFNEKLFF,TGTGCCAGCAGCTCCGCCCGGACCTCCTTTAATGAAAAACTGTTTTTT
NA,NA,TRBJ1-4,TRBV9,15,CASSTDRWQDEKLFF,TGTGCCAGCAGCACAGACAGGTGGCAGGATGAAAAACTGTTTTTT
NA,TRBD1,TRBJ2-5,TRBV29-1,11,CSVGQGETQYF,TGCAGCGTGGGACAGGGGGAGACCCAGTACTTC